One and the same sample provided the 12 T cell receptor beta chains below, sequenced in a study of low-dose radiotherapy and immunotherapy resistance in tumors. Time point of the sample: after trial treatment. Treatment specified: LDRT plus nivolumab, ipilimumab, low-dose cyclophosphamide and aspirin (RACIN trial). TRAV- and TRBV-specific primers, spanning alpha and beta chains, primed first-strand cDNA. Using a constant-region primer together with a V-primer adapter, TCRs were subjected to around 20 PCR cycles of amplification. One entry per CDR3 protein, called by TCRdb with MiXCR from the reads. The table shows about 84,000 distinct CDR3 sequences, with around a sixth occurring only once. The source material was PBMCs, sampled after low-dose radiotherapy plus immunotherapy. These receptors came from a male donor with prostate cancer.

This clonotype turned up a few times. J is TRBJ2-2 and V is TRBV30; 13 nucleotides match TRBD2. CDR3 length: 18 amino acids. Per germline, CDR1 GTSNPN and CDR2 SVGIG (reference sequence). Trimming at V came to 1 base and at J to 3 bases, leaving 8 bases not matched to a gene. The CDR3 reads CAWSAGIGLAGDTGELFF. DNA of the CDR3: TGTGCCTGGAGTGCTGGGATAGGACTAGCGGGAGACACCGGGGAGCTGTTTTTT.

This clonotype was seen repeatedly, ten times or more. The chain carries TRBV28 and TRBJ1-2; D might be TRBD1 (5 bases). The V gene lost 3 bases and the J gene lost 3 bases, with 11 bases spanning the gap. Germline V gene data show CDR1 as MDHEN and CDR2 as SYDVKM. The CDR3 has 14 amino acids. CDR3 in DNA: TGTGCCAGCAGTTTGGAGACAGCTTACTATGGCTACACCTTC. Translated, it gives CASSLETAYYGYTF.

The sample holds one count of this clonotype. The chain links TRBV2 to TRBJ2-3; D tentatively reads TRBD1 or TRBD2 (6 bases each). V lost 10 bases and J 1 base, leaving 18 bases between the germline ends. There are 15 residues in the CDR3. Germline V gene data show CDR1 as SNHLY and CDR2 as FYNNEI. CDR3 coding DNA: TGTGCCATTACTCTCGGAGGGGGGCGCACAGATACGCAGTATTTT. As protein: CAITLGGGRTDTQYF.

This clonotype showed up many times. The CDR3 bases are TGTGCCAGCTCACCTCTCTCGATAGGAGGGGAGACCCAGTACTTC. Translation: CASSPLSIGGETQYF. V and J are TRBV18 and TRBJ2-5, with D possibly matching TRBD2 (6 bases). This CDR3 is 15 amino acids long. Trimming took 3 bases from V and 5 from J, leaving 16 bases between them. Germline lookup yields CDR1 KGHSH and CDR2 LQKENI.

V gene TRBV6-6 combines with J gene TRBJ2-1, with 9 bases identical to TRBD1. There are 13 residues in the CDR3. The trim removed 6 bases at V and 9 bases at J, leaving 6 bases unmatched. Germline V gene data show CDR1 as MNHNY and CDR2 as SVGAGI (reference sequence). The CDR3 DNA reads TGTGCCAGCAGAAGGGACAGGGAAATTGAGCAGTTCTTC. Translation: CASRRDREIEQFF.

This clonotype was detected a few times. The chain combines TRBV7-9 with TRBJ2-5; D gene ambiguous. The CDR3 is 14 residues long. Trimming left V 2 bases short and J 2 bases short, with 9 bases between. Per germline, CDR1 SEHNR and CDR2 FQNEAQ (reference sequence). Here the CDR3 DNA reads TGTGCCAGCAGCTTAACTGGGGATCAAGAGACCCAGTACTTC. Amino acids: CASSLTGDQETQYF.

Many counts were recorded for this clonotype. The chain links TRBV20-1 to TRBJ1-3; weak D call: TRBD1 (6 bases). The length of the CDR3 is 14 residues. The germline gives CDR1 DFQATT, CDR2 SNEGSKA (reference sequence). V was clipped by 4 bases and J by 2 bases, with 12 bases between them. Here the CDR3 reads CSAIGQLTGNTIYF. Written as DNA, the CDR3 is TGCAGTGCTATTGGACAGTTAACTGGAAACACCATATATTTT.

Ten or more counts support this clonotype. The rearrangement joins TRBV15 to TRBJ2-1; D is ambiguous. The CDR3 has 14 amino acids. CDR1 and CDR2 from the germline V gene are LNHNV and YYDKDF (reference sequence). V dropped 2 bases and J dropped 7 bases, with 12 bases sitting between them. The CDR3 region is CATSRLTPRNEQFF. DNA for the CDR3: TGTGCCACCAGCAGACTAACGCCGAGGAATGAGCAGTTCTTC.

The chain has TRBV11-1 and TRBJ2-7; the match to TRBD2 covers 11 bases. V shed 5 bases, J shed 7 bases, and the junction held 7 bases outside the gene matches. The CDR3 extends over 14 amino acids. The V gene's germline CDR1 is SGHAT and CDR2 FQDESV (reference sequence). The CDR3, as DNA: TGTGCCAGCAGCCCAGGACTAGCGGGTGGTGAGCAGTACTTC. It is translated as CASSPGLAGGEQYF.

This clonotype was picked up many times. The chain combines TRBV15 with TRBJ2-3; D is unresolved. Trimming cost V 5 bases and J 1 base, with 7 bases left between them. The germline V gene encodes CDR1 LNHNV and CDR2 YYDKDF (reference sequence). This CDR3 has 13 amino acids. The CDR3 region is CATSLRGTDTQYF. Here the CDR3 DNA reads TGTGCCACCAGCCTTCGAGGCACAGATACGCAGTATTTT. The complete variable domain, with remaining parts taken from reference TRBV15 and TRBJ2-3, reads DAMVIQNPRYQVTQFGKPVTLSCSQTLNHNVMYWYQQKSSQAPKLLFHYYDKDFNNEADTPDNFQSRRPNTSFCFLDIRSPGLGDTAMYLCATSLRGTDTQYFGPGTRLTVL.

This clonotype occurred many times. The CDR3 sequence is CSAGPRVDRELFF. The CDR3, as DNA: TGCAGTGCTGGGCCCCGGGTCGACCGAGAGCTGTTTTTT. The chain has TRBV20-1 and TRBJ2-2, with unresolved D. Deletions cut 5 bases from V and 11 bases from J, with 18 bases between. The germline gives CDR1 DFQATT, CDR2 SNEGSKA (reference sequence). The CDR3 has 13 residues.

This clonotype was observed at least ten times. V usage is TRBV4-2 and J usage is TRBJ1-2; TRBD1 matches at 7 bases. Germline V CDR1 and CDR2: LGHNA, YNFKEQ. V lost 0 bases, J lost 6 bases, and 7 bases stayed unmatched. There are 15 residues in the CDR3. CDR3 sequence reads: CASSQDRGTAHGYTF. DNA of the CDR3: TGTGCCAGCAGCCAAGATCGAGGGACAGCACATGGCTACACCTTC.